The 4 T cell receptor beta chains below come from one sample, sequenced in a study of blood T cell repertoires in COVID-19. The assay was immunoSEQ multiplex PCR, and TCRdb's table has in-frame clones only and misses some. The sample contains 300,000 to 400,000 clones, 80% to 90% of which appear only once. The sequencing input was peripheral blood. These TCRs come from a woman aged 45 to 65 with COVID-19, enrolled during active disease.

The genes are TRBV27 and TRBJ2-2; 12 bases agree with TRBD2. CDR3 size: 19 residues. V lost 2 bases, J lost 3 bases, and 10 bases stayed unmatched. Germline loops: CDR1 MNHEY, CDR2 SMNVEV (reference sequence). CDR3 loop: CASSLPPMTSGRDTGELFF. In DNA form, the CDR3 reads TGTGCCAGCAGTTTACCGCCTATGACTAGCGGGAGAGACACCGGGGAGCTGTTTTTT.

The V gene is TRBV6-5, the J gene TRBJ2-2; D is uncertain. The V and J ends lost 5 bases and 5 bases respectively, with 6 bases between them. This CDR3 has 12 amino acids. Per the germline V gene, CDR1 is MNHEY and CDR2 is SVGAGI. The CDR3 sequence: CASSRVTGELFF. DNA for the CDR3: TGTGCCAGCAGTCGCGTAACCGGGGAGCTGTTTTTT.

The genes are TRBV2 and TRBJ1-5, with 10 bases identical to TRBD1. Looked up from germline, CDR1 is SNHLY and CDR2 is FYNNEI. Trimming at V came to 7 bases and at J to 6 bases, leaving 6 bases not matched to a gene. The CDR3 has 14 amino acids. The CDR3 is CASTLGQGFQPQHF. DNA of the CDR3: TGTGCCAGCACCCTGGGACAGGGGTTTCAGCCCCAGCATTTT.

V gene TRBV30 combines with J gene TRBJ2-4; 7 bases align to TRBD2. Germline V gene lookup returns CDR1 GTSNPN and CDR2 SVGIG (reference sequence). With V trimmed by 0 bases and J by 1 base, 9 bases remained unmatched. CDR3 length equals 17 residues. Written as DNA, the CDR3 is TGTGCCTGGAGTGTAAGGCTAGCGGTAAGGGCCAAAAACATTCAGTACTTC. It codes for CAWSVRLAVRAKNIQYF.